This is a list of T cell receptor beta chains from one sample in a study of OX40 agonist ivuxolimab in advanced cancers. Sequencing used immunoSEQ multiplex PCR; TCRdb keeps in-frame clones, though not all of them. The data show 77,000 or so clones, with 92% seen just once and roughly 10% held by the top ten. The source material was CD4+ or CD8+ T cells sorted from blood, sampled in a trial of the OX40 agonist ivuxolimab. All receptors come from an adult with an advanced solid tumor such as melanoma, head and neck, liver or kidney cancer. CDR3s include the opening cysteine and the closing phenylalanine or tryptophan. The D gene is left open where the match is weak. For some rows the clone size is stated as once, few or many, or as a class when expanded; others skip it.

>TRBD2|TRBJ2-3|TRBV15|.
TGTGCCGCCGGACTAGCGGGGGTAGCTGGCACAGATACGCAGTATTTT
CAAGLAGVAGTDTQYF
>.|TRBJ1-1|TRBV25-1|.
TGTGCCAGCAGTGCGCCGGGCCCCCCTATTGACGACACTGAAGCTTTCTTT
CASSAPGPPIDDTEAFF
>.|TRBJ1-2|TRBV21-1|.
TGTGCCAGCAGCAAAAGCAAAAACGGGCTGCGGGGGGGCTACACCTTC
CASSKSKNGLRGGYTF
>.|TRBJ2-4|TRBV5-6|.
TGTGCCAGCGGCTTGGACGGTGGCAAAAACATTCAGTACTTC
CASGLDGGKNIQYF
>.|TRBJ1-2|TRBV7-2|few
TGTGCCATCCCCTCTCGATCCGGGGAGGAGAATGGCTACACCTTC
CAIPSRSGEENGYTF
>.|TRBJ1-4|TRBV7-6|.
TGTGCCAGCAGCCCCGTCCCGGGGGGGGGAGAAAAACTGTTTTTT
CASSPVPGGGEKLFF
>.|TRBJ2-7|TRBV6-1|.
TGTGCCAGCAATGGAGGCAGCTCCTACGAGCAGTACTTC
CASNGGSSYEQYF
>.|TRBJ2-7|TRBV6-6|.
TGTGCCAGCAACCCAGACAGCTCCTACGAGCAGTACTTC
CASNPDSSYEQYF
>.|TRBJ2-1|TRBV7-9|.
TGTGCCAGCAGCTTAGGGAACCCAGGTCTAGTGGGGCAGTTCTTC
CASSLGNPGLVGQFF
>.|TRBJ2-5|TRBV14|.
TGTGCCAGCAGCCCTCGCCGGTACCAAGAGACCCAGTACTTC
CASSPRRYQETQYF
>.|TRBJ1-2|TRBV19|.
TGTGCCAGTAGTCTACAGGGTGGCTATGGCTACACCTTC
CASSLQGGYGYTF
>TRBD1|TRBJ1-1|TRBV19|.
TGTGCCAGTAGTAAGACAGGGTACACTGAAGCTTTCTTT
CASSKTGYTEAFF
>.|TRBJ2-7|TRBV9|.
TGTGCCAGCAGCGTAGGCGACGGTGTCTCCTACGAGCAGTACTTC
CASSVGDGVSYEQYF
>.|TRBJ2-1|TRBV4-3|.
TGCGCCAGCAGCCAAGTGGAGGACTCCTACAATGAGCAGTTCTTC
CASSQVEDSYNEQFF
>.|TRBJ1-3|TRBV7-6|.
TGTGCCAGCAGCCCACTAGAGACTCTGGGCGGAAACACCATATATTTT
CASSPLETLGGNTIYF
>.|TRBJ1-1|TRBV5-1|.
TGCGCCAGCAGCTCGATCCCTAGTGGCACCCTTAGGAACACTGAAGCTTTCTTT
CASSSIPSGTLRNTEAFF
>TRBD2|TRBJ2-7|TRBV11-1|.
TGTGCCAGCAGCCATGATCCCAGCGGGGGGGCCTACGAGCAGTACTTC
CASSHDPSGGAYEQYF
>.|TRBJ1-6|TRBV13|.
TGTGCCAGCAGCTTAGCAGGGGACTATAATTCACCCCTCCACTTT
CASSLAGDYNSPLHF
>TRBD1|TRBJ2-7|TRBV19|.
TGTGCCAGTAGTTCAGGACAGGGTTGGGTCTACGAGCAGTACTTC
CASSSGQGWVYEQYF
>.|TRBJ1-2|TRBV10-2|few
TGCGCCAGCAGTGAATCGACATACGGCTACACCTTC
CASSESTYGYTF
>.|TRBJ2-7|TRBV14|.
TGTGCCAGCAGACAGGACTCATACGAGCAGTACTTC
CASRQDSYEQYF
>.|TRBJ2-2|TRBV16|.
TGTGCCAGCAGCCGGACAGTCAACACCGGGGAGCTGTTTTTT
CASSRTVNTGELFF